This T cell receptor (beta chain) was sequenced in a study of T cell responses to AZD1222 COVID-19 vaccine. As for the study in general: Whether given at about 4 or about 12 weeks, second doses were pooled.

Assay: immunoSEQ multiplex PCR; the TCRdb copy retains only in-frame clones and omits some. The sample includes about 140,000 clones, more than 80% seen only once; the top ten take about 4%. Study-wide results and caveats: Sampled repertoires all dated from after the peak T cell response. It should be noted that donors were predominantly white British and more often female, and clonal diversity was possibly underestimated. Baseline antibody screening turned up just a handful of seropositive AZD1222 recipients.

The germline gives CDR1 SGHDN, CDR2 FVKESK. The CDR3 sequence is 16 residues long. The J segment lost 0 bases and the V segment lost 3 bases, leaving 5 bases of the junction unmatched. Concerning this clone: The antigen is unknown.

Sequenced here: peripheral blood, sampled on day 0 of AZD1222 vaccination. The clonotype originates from an adult in good health. The rearrangement links TRBV14 to TRBJ1-3; 7 bases fit TRBD1. The CDR3 protein is CASSHYRGISGNTIYF. The CDR3 nucleotides are TGTGCCAGCAGCCATTACAGGGGAATCTCTGGAAACACCATATATTTT.